This T cell receptor beta chain was recorded in a study of blood T cell repertoires in COVID-19. As for the study in general: Researchers got acute and convalescent COVID-19 samples from the United States, Italy and Spain.

This CDR3 contains 14 residues. V lost 7 bases and J lost 5, with 17 bases in between. From germline, CDR1 is SGHAT and CDR2 FQNNGV. Profiled with immunoSEQ multiplex PCR; TCRdb holds only in-frame clones, not every one. In the table there are about 490,000 clones, around 85% of which are singletons. This clone was observed once. J is TRBJ1-2 and V is TRBV11-2; possible D gene TRBD1, 6 bases. Sequencing was performed on peripheral blood. This sequence was found in a human donor in a cohort sampled during active COVID-19. The CDR3 sequence is CASTRRGQWYGYTF. The CDR3 nucleotides are TGTGCCAGCACCAGGCGGGGGCAATGGTATGGCTACACCTTC.